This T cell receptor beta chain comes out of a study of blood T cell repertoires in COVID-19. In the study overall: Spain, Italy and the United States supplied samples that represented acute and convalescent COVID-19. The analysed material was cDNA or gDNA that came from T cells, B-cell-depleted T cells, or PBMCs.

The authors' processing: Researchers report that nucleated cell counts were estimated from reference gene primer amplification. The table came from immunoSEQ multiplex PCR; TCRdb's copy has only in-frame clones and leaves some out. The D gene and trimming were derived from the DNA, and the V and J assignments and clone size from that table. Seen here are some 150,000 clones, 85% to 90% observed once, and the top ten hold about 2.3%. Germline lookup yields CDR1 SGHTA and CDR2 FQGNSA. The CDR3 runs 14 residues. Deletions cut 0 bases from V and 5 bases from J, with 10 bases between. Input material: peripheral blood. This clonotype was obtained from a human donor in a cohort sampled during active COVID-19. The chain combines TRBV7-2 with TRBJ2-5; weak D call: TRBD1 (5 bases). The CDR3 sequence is CASSLAGRDETQYF. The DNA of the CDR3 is TGTGCCAGCAGCTTAGCTGGCAGGGATGAGACCCAGTACTTC.